This TCR beta chain was sequenced during a study of neoadjuvant anti-PD-1 for oral cavity cancer. Overall study context: Around day 43, patients without progression received a fourth nivolumab dose before surgery.

The V gene lost 5 bases and the J gene lost 7 bases, with 12 bases spanning the gap. CDR1 is SGHTA and CDR2 is FQGNSA in the germline V gene. CDR3 size: 13 residues. PBMC libraries mostly used approximately 500 ng of input genomic DNA, with six replicates per sample. Sequenced by immunoSEQ multiplex PCR; TCRdb stores in-frame clones only, minus some. The sample yields over 65,000 clones, 70% to 90% seen once. Time point of the sample: after neoadjuvant nivolumab, at surgical resection. Analysis of PBMCs was direct, with no culture step. The source was PBMCs, collected after nivolumab (anti-PD-1) treatment. This chain joins TRBV7-2 and TRBJ1-5; D gene uncertain. The source of this sequence is a person aged 35-79 years with oral cavity squamous cell carcinoma. CDR3 protein: CASSTQERQPQHF. CDR3 bases: TGTGCCAGCAGCACCCAGGAGCGGCAGCCCCAGCATTTT.